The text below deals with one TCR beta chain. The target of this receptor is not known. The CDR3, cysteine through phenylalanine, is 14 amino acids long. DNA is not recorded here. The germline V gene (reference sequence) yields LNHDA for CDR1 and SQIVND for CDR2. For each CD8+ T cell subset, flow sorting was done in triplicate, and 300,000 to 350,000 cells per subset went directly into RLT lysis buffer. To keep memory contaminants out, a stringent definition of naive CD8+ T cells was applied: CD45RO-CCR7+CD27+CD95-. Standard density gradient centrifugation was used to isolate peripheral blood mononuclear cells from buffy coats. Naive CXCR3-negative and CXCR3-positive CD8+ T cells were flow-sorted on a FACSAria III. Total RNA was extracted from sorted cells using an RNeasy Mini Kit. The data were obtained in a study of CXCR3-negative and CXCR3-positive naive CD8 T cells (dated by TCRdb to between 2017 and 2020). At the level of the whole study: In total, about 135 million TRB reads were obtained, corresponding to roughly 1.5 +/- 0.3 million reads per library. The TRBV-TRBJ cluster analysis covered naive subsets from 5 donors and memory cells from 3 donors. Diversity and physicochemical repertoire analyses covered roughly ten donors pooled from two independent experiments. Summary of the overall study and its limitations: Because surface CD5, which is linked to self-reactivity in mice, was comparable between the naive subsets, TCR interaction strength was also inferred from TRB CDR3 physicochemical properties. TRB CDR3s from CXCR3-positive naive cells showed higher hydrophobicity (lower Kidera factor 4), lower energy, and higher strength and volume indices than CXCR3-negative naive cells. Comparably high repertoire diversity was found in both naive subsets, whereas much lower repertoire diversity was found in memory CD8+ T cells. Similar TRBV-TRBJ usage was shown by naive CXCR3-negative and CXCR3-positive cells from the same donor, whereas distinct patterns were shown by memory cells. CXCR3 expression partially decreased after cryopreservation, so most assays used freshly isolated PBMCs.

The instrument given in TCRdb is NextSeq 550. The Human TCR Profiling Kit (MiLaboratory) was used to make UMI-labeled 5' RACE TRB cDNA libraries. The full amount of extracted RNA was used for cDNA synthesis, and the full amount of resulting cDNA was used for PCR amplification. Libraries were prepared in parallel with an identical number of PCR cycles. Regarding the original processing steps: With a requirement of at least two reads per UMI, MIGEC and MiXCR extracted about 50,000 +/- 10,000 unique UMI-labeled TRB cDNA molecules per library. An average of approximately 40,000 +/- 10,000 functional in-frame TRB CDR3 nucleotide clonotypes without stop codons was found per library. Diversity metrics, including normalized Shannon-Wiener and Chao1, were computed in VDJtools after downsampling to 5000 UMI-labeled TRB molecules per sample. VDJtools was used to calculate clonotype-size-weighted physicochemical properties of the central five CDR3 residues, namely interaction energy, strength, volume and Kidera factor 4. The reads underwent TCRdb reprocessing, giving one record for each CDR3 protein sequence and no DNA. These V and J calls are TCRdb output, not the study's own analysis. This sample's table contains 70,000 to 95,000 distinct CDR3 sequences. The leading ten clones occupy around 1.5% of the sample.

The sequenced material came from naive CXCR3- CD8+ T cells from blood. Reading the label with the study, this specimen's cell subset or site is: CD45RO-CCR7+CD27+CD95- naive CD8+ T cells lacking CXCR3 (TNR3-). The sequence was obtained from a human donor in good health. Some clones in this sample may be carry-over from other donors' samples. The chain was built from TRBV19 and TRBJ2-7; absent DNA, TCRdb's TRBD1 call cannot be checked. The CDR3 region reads CASSIGGRGNEQYF.